A few counts support the clone carrying this T cell receptor (beta chain). As processed by the authors: Quantification of nucleated cells was approximated via reference gene primer amplification. Libraries were prepared by immunoSEQ multiplex PCR; TCRdb keeps only in-frame clonotypes and omits some of them. V and J calls and clone size are those listed in that table; D and trimming were worked out from the DNA. The sample contains over 110,000 clones, 79% of which appear only once. These data are taken from a study of blood T cell repertoires in COVID-19. About the study: Sites across the United States, Italy and Spain contributed samples from acute and convalescent COVID-19.

Germline lookup yields CDR1 SNHLY and CDR2 FYNNEI. This CDR3 spans 14 amino acids. Losses at the gene ends were 8 bases for V and 3 bases for J; bases not matched to a gene: 6. This chain uses TRBV2 with TRBJ2-1, with 8 bases fitting TRBD1. Sequencing was performed on peripheral blood. The source of this sequence is a man between 60 and 75 years old with acute or convalescent COVID-19. The CDR3 loop is CASRWTGIYNEQFF. CDR3 bases: TGTGCCAGCCGCTGGACAGGGATCTACAATGAGCAGTTCTTC. The full variable domain, rest sourced from reference TRBV2 and TRBJ2-1, is EPEVTQTPSHQVTQMGQEVILRCVPISNHLYFYWYRQILGQKVEFLVSFYNNEISEKSEIFDDQFSVERPDGSNFTLKIRSTKLEDSAMYFCASRWTGIYNEQFFGPGTRLTVL.